These 19 T cell receptor beta chains share one sample of origin, sequenced in a study of cytomegalovirus exposure and HLA in healthy donors. The primer mix had 60 Vbeta and 13 Jbeta primers. Method: immunoSEQ multiplex PCR; TCRdb's copy keeps in-frame clones and lacks some. The data show 25,000 to 35,000 clones, around nine tenths seen once. Sequenced material: PBMCs. These receptors originate from a boy between 10 and 17 years old in good health and CMV-seronegative.

The rearrangement links TRBV11-2 to TRBJ2-1, with D tentatively TRBD2 (8 bases). The CDR3 loop spans 16 amino acids. With 5 bases removed from V and 0 bases from J, the gap between germline ends came to 14 bases. Germline assignment: CDR1 SGHAT and CDR2 FQNNGV. The CDR3 coding sequence is TGTGCCAGCAGCCTTAGCGGGGACAGCTCCTACAATGAGCAGTTCTTC. Its protein product is CASSLSGDSSYNEQFF.

The chain uses TRBV4-1 and TRBJ1-4, with 9 bases identical to TRBD1. With 3 bases clipped from V and 8 bases from J, the junction kept 10 bases outside the gene matches. The CDR3 spans 16 residues. Germline assignment: CDR1 MGHRA and CDR2 YSYEKL. In DNA, the CDR3 is TGCGCCAGCAGCCAGCCTCCGGGACAGGGTGAAGAAAAACTGTTTTTT. The encoded protein is CASSQPPGQGEEKLFF.

The rearrangement links TRBV28 to TRBJ2-1, with TRBD1 identical over 10 bases. The CDR3 loop spans 15 amino acids. V gave up 5 bases and J gave up 3 bases; unmatched junction bases: 4. Germline V lookup: CDR1 MDHEN, CDR2 SYDVKM. The CDR3 region is CASSTGQGIYNEQFF. The CDR3 DNA is TGTGCCAGCAGTACGGGACAGGGGATCTACAATGAGCAGTTCTTC.

This clone was picked up one time. J is TRBJ2-7 and V is TRBV7-8, with 8 bases lining up with TRBD1. CDR1 and CDR2 (germline): SGHVS, FQNEAQ. The CDR3 loop spans 15 amino acids. Trimming at V came to 5 bases and at J to 2 bases, leaving 8 bases not matched to a gene. CDR3 sequence: CASSRVGTGAYEQYF. CDR3 nucleotide sequence: TGTGCCAGCAGCCGAGTCGGGACAGGAGCCTACGAGCAGTACTTC.

J is TRBJ2-2 and V is TRBV4-2, with 8 bases aligning to TRBD1. J gave up 4 bases and V 1 base, and 5 bases lay outside the gene matches. Germline loops: CDR1 LGHNA, CDR2 YNFKEQ. CDR3 length equals 16 residues. CDR3 in DNA: TGTGCCAGCAGCCAAGTCCAGGGGGCGTTCACCGGGGAGCTGTTTTTT. This encodes CASSQVQGAFTGELFF.

The chain is built from TRBV5-1 and TRBJ1-6; D is unclear. The CDR3 runs to 18 residues. V gave up 3 bases and J gave up 4 bases, with 20 bases separating them. The germline CDR1 and CDR2 sequences are SGHRS and YFSETQ. CDR3 sequence: CASSYEPTGRGYNSPLHF. The CDR3 bases are TGCGCCAGCAGCTACGAACCGACCGGACGGGGTTATAATTCACCCCTCCACTTT. Variable domain in full (rest from reference TRBV5-1 and TRBJ1-6): KAGVTQTPRYLIKTRGQQVTLSCSPISGHRSVSWYQQTPGQGLQFLFEYFSETQRNKGNFPGRFSGRQFSNSRSEMNVSTLELGDSALYLCASSYEPTGRGYNSPLHFGNGTRLTVT.

The gene calls are TRBV18 and TRBJ2-5, with a weak D call TRBD2 (6 bases). Trimming stripped 6 bases from V and 5 bases from J, with 16 bases between. Germline lookup yields CDR1 KGHSH and CDR2 LQKENI. This CDR3 has 14 residues. In nucleotides, the CDR3 is TGTGCCAGCTCCCAACTTCGGGGGATGGAGACCCAGTACTTC. This encodes CASSQLRGMETQYF.

J is TRBJ1-2 and V is TRBV4-3, with D perhaps TRBD1 (5 bases). Germline loops: CDR1 LGHNA, CDR2 YSLEER. The CDR3 extends over 14 amino acids. Trimming left V 1 base short and J 3 bases short, with 9 bases between. The CDR3 nucleotides read TGCGCCAGCAGCCAAGGGTCCAGGGACTATGGCTACACCTTC. This gives the protein CASSQGSRDYGYTF.

The genes are TRBV30 and TRBJ1-5; 7 bases map to TRBD1. V was clipped by 0 bases and J by 4 bases; unmatched bases: 6. The CDR3 is made up of 15 amino acids. Germline assignment: CDR1 GTSNPN and CDR2 SVGIG (reference sequence). CDR3: CAWSVGTVLNQPQHF. CDR3 bases: TGTGCCTGGAGTGTAGGGACAGTCTTAAATCAGCCCCAGCATTTT.

The rearrangement uses TRBV9 and TRBJ2-7, with D unclear. Germline V gives CDR1 SGDLS, CDR2 YYNGEE. Trimming shortened V by 0 bases and J by 2 bases, and 9 bases separated the two germline ends. This CDR3 contains 14 residues. DNA for the CDR3: TGTGCCAGCAGCGTAGCAGTAAATCCCTACGAGCAGTACTTC. Its protein product is CASSVAVNPYEQYF.

The rearrangement joins TRBV4-3 to TRBJ2-1; 11 bases match TRBD2. There are 15 residues in the CDR3. Trimming cost V 0 bases and J 15 bases; bases outside gene matches: 10. CDR1 and CDR2 (germline): LGHNA, YSLEER. CDR3 nucleotide sequence: TGCGCCAGCAGCCAAGATCGAACTAGCGGGGGCCCCTGGTTCTTC. Residues: CASSQDRTSGGPWFF.

This chain links TRBV27 with TRBJ1-6, with D possibly being TRBD1 (5 bases). The CDR3 contains 15 residues. Per the germline V gene, CDR1 is MNHEY and CDR2 is SMNVEV (reference sequence). Trimming left V 4 bases short and J 4 bases short, with 11 bases between. In DNA form, the CDR3 reads TGTGCCAGCAGTTCCAAGGGGCTATATAATTCACCCCTCCACTTT. Its translation is CASSSKGLYNSPLHF.

V usage is TRBV28 and J usage is TRBJ1-4, with D maybe TRBD1 (5 bases). V was cut by 5 bases and J by 5 bases, with 12 bases left in between. The V gene's germline CDR1 is MDHEN and CDR2 SYDVKM. The CDR3 extends over 14 amino acids. This CDR3 reads CASSQAGGNEKLFF. DNA for the CDR3: TGTGCCAGCAGTCAGGCCGGGGGGAATGAAAAACTGTTTTTT.

The V gene is TRBV4-2, the J gene TRBJ2-7; D ambiguous. Trimming took 0 bases from V and 4 from J, leaving 4 bases between them. The CDR3 is 12 amino acids. Germline CDR1 reads LGHNA; CDR2 reads YNFKEQ. Here the CDR3 DNA reads TGTGCCAGCAGCCAAGACCTTTACGAGCAGTACTTC. It is translated as CASSQDLYEQYF.

This sequence joins TRBV14 and TRBJ2-1; a weak D match, TRBD2 (6 bases). Looked up from germline, CDR1 is SGHDN and CDR2 is FVKESK. This CDR3 contains 15 residues. Trimming removed 2 bases from V and 5 bases from J, with 13 bases in between. Written as DNA, the CDR3 is TGTGCCAGCAGCCAAAGAGGAGGGGTTAACAATGAGCAGTTCTTC. Translating it yields CASSQRGGVNNEQFF.

The chain employs TRBV19 and TRBJ2-2; tentative D call: TRBD2 (7 bases). This CDR3 has 16 residues. Germline V CDR1 and CDR2: LNHDA, SQIVND (reference sequence). The germline V and J ends were trimmed by 3 bases and 5 bases, with 16 bases remaining between them. The chain's CDR3 is CASSMRGGRNTGELFF. CDR3 nucleotides: TGTGCCAGTAGTATGAGGGGGGGCCGGAATACCGGGGAGCTGTTTTTT. The complete variable domain, with remaining parts taken from reference TRBV19 and TRBJ2-2, reads DGGITQSPKYLFRKEGQNVTLSCEQNLNHDAMYWYRQDPGQGLRLIYYSQIVNDFQKGDIAEGYSVSREKKESFPLTVTSAQKNPTAFYLCASSMRGGRNTGELFFGEGSRLTVL.

This chain links TRBV6-5 with TRBJ2-7, with TRBD2 as a possible D gene (5 bases). CDR1 and CDR2 from the germline V gene are MNHEY and SVGAGI. The CDR3 has 14 residues. Trimming removed 2 bases from V and 4 bases from J, with 12 bases in between. Here the CDR3 reads CASSYARGVYEQYF. CDR3 coding DNA: TGTGCCAGCAGTTACGCACGGGGTGTATACGAGCAGTACTTC.

This chain links TRBV5-6 with TRBJ2-5; D gene ambiguous. This CDR3 comprises 13 residues. CDR1 and CDR2 (germline): SGHDT, YYEEEE. With 4 bases removed from V and 5 bases from J, the gap between germline ends came to 12 bases. The chain's CDR3 is CASSKLNGETQYF. For the CDR3, the DNA is TGTGCCAGCAGCAAGCTTAACGGTGAGACCCAGTACTTC.

This chain joins TRBV30 and TRBJ2-2; TRBD1 might be the D (6 bases). Deletions cut 0 bases from V and 6 bases from J, with 8 bases between. The germline V gene encodes CDR1 GTSNPN and CDR2 SVGIG (reference sequence). The CDR3 has 13 amino acids. CDR3 nucleotide sequence: TGTGCCTGGAGTGTAAAGGGGGCCGGGGAGCTGTTTTTT. Translating it yields CAWSVKGAGELFF. The variable domain in full, with the rest retrieved from reference TRBV30 and TRBJ2-2, is SQTIHQWPATLVQPVGSPLSLECTVEGTSNPNLYWYRQAAGRGLQLLFYSVGIGQISSEVPQNLSASRPQDRQFILSSKKLLLSDSGFYLCAWSVKGAGELFFGEGSRLTVL.